The present T cell receptor beta chain was sequenced within a study of beta chain features in type 1 diabetes. Study-wide points: Individuals with type 1 diabetes displayed fewer insertions and more deletions at VDJ junctions.

The germline V and J ends were trimmed by 0 bases and 4 bases, with 15 bases remaining between them. This CDR3 region has 16 residues. The germline CDR1 and CDR2 sequences are LGHNA and YSLEER. This clone has just a few counts. Its antigen is undetermined. Reverse transcription of all isolated RNA meant that expressed TCRB transcripts were sequenced. Repertoires were generated with immunoSEQ multiplex PCR, while TCRdb's copy carries only in-frame clones and drops some. The table shows around 300,000 clones, with 14% occurring only once. The single heparinised draw taken from each donor contained around 100 mL of blood on average. Sorting gave populations that all exceeded 98% purity.

The sequenced sample consisted of central memory CD4+ T cells from blood. The clonotype originates from a man aged 25 to 40 in good health. This chain links TRBV4-3 with TRBJ1-2; D gene uncertain. CDR3 residues: CASSQEVRPSLYGYTF. The DNA of the CDR3 is TGCGCCAGCAGCCAAGAAGTGCGGCCTTCCCTCTATGGCTACACCTTC.